A selection of T cell receptor beta chains follows, all from one sample in a study of blood T cell repertoires in COVID-19. Some clones are missing from TCRdb's copy, which holds only in-frame ones; the method was immunoSEQ multiplex PCR. Among approximately 180,000 clones listed, 70% to 85% were seen once. Sequencing was done on a sample of peripheral blood. The receptors derive from a woman older than 75 with acute or convalescent COVID-19. Both conserved end residues are trimmed from each CDR3.

13,TRBV2,ASSTWGEGRSEQF
10,TRBV6-5,ASRTGSDTQY
14,TRBV5-4,ASSPPPTGGTYGYT
15,TRBV19,ASSIWVRGGRNTEAF
13,TRBV27,ASSLRSGSLGAQY
13,TRBV5-5,ASSLLARSYNEQF
11,TRBV24-1,ATVAGDHTEAF
11,TRBV6-4,ASSVRVNTEAF
13,TRBV9,ASSPVAGGRDTQY
13,TRBV10-3,AISESGRVADTQY
12,TRBV7-2,ASSLTGGPEKLF
8,TRBV7-3,AYSGNTIY